Listed below are T cell receptor beta chains from one sample, sequenced in a study of blood T cell repertoires in COVID-19. TCRdb's copy holds only in-frame clones and misses some; the assay was immunoSEQ multiplex PCR. The sample has approximately 240,000 clones, 82% seen once; the top ten hold approximately 5%. Sequencing input: peripheral blood. These receptors all stem from a woman of 80 years or more with active or convalescent COVID-19. Each CDR3 is given with its conserved first and last residue. D genes are given only for firm matches. Some rows have no size entry. The others give once, few or many, or a class for an expanded clone.

D: -
V: TRBV19
J: TRBJ1-1
size: -
CDR3: CAREQSSNTEAFF
DNA: TGTGCCAGAGAACAGTCTTCTAACACTGAAGCTTTCTTT

D: -
V: TRBV5-1
J: TRBJ2-5
size: -
CDR3: CASSLAARETQYF
DNA: TGCGCCAGCAGCTTGGCCGCGCGGGAGACCCAGTACTTC

D: TRBD1
V: TRBV18
J: TRBJ1-2
size: -
CDR3: CASSPPTGGVYGYTF
DNA: TGTGCCAGCTCACCACCGACAGGGGGCGTCTATGGCTACACCTTC

D: -
V: TRBV5-6
J: TRBJ1-1
size: -
CDR3: CASSLVRGNTEAFF
DNA: TGTGCCAGCAGCTTGGTCAGGGGGAACACTGAAGCTTTCTTT

D: -
V: TRBV4-1
J: TRBJ1-1
size: -
CDR3: CASSQVLAAEAFF
DNA: TGCGCCAGCAGCCAGGTTCTTGCGGCTGAAGCTTTCTTT

D: -
V: TRBV24-1
J: TRBJ2-1
size: -
CDR3: CATSPERYNEQFF
DNA: TGTGCCACCTCACCGGAGAGATACAATGAGCAGTTCTTC

D: -
V: TRBV28
J: TRBJ1-3
size: -
CDR3: CASSLTGNTIYF
DNA: TGTGCCAGCAGTTTGACAGGAAACACCATATATTTT

D: -
V: TRBV5-1
J: TRBJ1-2
size: once
CDR3: CASSSPPGDSGYTF
DNA: TGCGCCAGCAGCTCACCCCCCGGGGATAGTGGCTACACCTTC

D: TRBD1
V: TRBV27
J: TRBJ1-6
size: -
CDR3: CASSLMDRNSPLHF
DNA: TGTGCCAGCAGTTTAATGGACAGGAATTCACCCCTCCACTTT

D: TRBD2
V: TRBV29-1
J: TRBJ2-3
size: -
CDR3: CSVSTGGPSDTQYF
DNA: TGCAGCGTATCGACGGGGGGGCCTTCAGATACGCAGTATTTT

D: TRBD1
V: TRBV7-2
J: TRBJ1-2
size: -
CDR3: CASSLGGQVDYGYTF
DNA: TGTGCCAGCAGCTTAGGGGGACAGGTTGACTATGGCTACACCTTC

D: -
V: TRBV5-1
J: TRBJ1-1
size: once
CDR3: CASSLETVNTEAFF
DNA: TGCGCCAGCAGCTTGGAGACAGTGAACACTGAAGCTTTCTTT

D: TRBD1
V: TRBV28
J: TRBJ1-5
size: once
CDR3: CASSGGQGGNQPQHF
DNA: TGTGCCAGCAGTGGGGGACAGGGGGGCAATCAGCCCCAGCATTTT

D: TRBD1
V: TRBV15
J: TRBJ2-1
size: -
CDR3: CATSRDWGTGTNEQFF
DNA: TGTGCCACCAGCAGAGATTGGGGGACAGGGACCAATGAGCAGTTCTTC

D: TRBD1
V: TRBV11-2
J: TRBJ1-1
size: -
CDR3: CASSPRQGMRTEAFF
DNA: TGTGCCAGCAGCCCCCGACAGGGTATGCGGACTGAAGCTTTCTTT

D: TRBD1
V: TRBV19
J: TRBJ1-5
size: few
CDR3: CASIGQGYSNQPQHF
DNA: TGTGCCAGTATAGGACAGGGGTATAGCAATCAGCCCCAGCATTTT

D: -
V: TRBV6-2/TRBV6-3
J: TRBJ2-5
size: -
CDR3: CASSYQGGTETQYF
DNA: TGTGCCAGCAGTTATCAGGGGGGTACTGAGACCCAGTACTTC

D: TRBD1
V: TRBV6-5
J: TRBJ1-5
size: -
CDR3: CAIGQVSNQPQHF
DNA: TGTGCCATCGGACAGGTATCCAATCAGCCCCAGCATTTT

D: -
V: TRBV5-8
J: TRBJ2-5
size: once
CDR3: CASSTRVGQETQYF
DNA: TGTGCCAGCAGCACCAGGGTGGGACAAGAGACCCAGTACTTC

D: TRBD2
V: TRBV4-1
J: TRBJ2-3
size: -
CDR3: CASSLSGKGPDTQYF
DNA: TGCGCCAGCAGCCTCAGCGGGAAAGGTCCAGATACGCAGTATTTT

D: TRBD1
V: TRBV28
J: TRBJ2-7
size: -
CDR3: CASSSRTGSYEQYF
DNA: TGTGCCAGCAGTTCTCGGACAGGGAGCTACGAGCAGTACTTC

D: -
V: TRBV3-1/TRBV3-2
J: TRBJ1-4
size: -
CDR3: CASSSRGGHEKLFF
DNA: TGTGCCAGCAGCTCCCGGGGGGGACATGAAAAACTGTTTTTT

D: -
V: TRBV5-1
J: TRBJ2-1
size: few
CDR3: CASSLESHYNEQFF
DNA: TGCGCCAGCAGCTTGGAAAGCCATTACAATGAGCAGTTCTTC

D: TRBD1
V: TRBV10-2
J: TRBJ2-1
size: -
CDR3: CASSNPGQGARQQFF
DNA: TGCGCCAGCAGTAATCCGGGACAGGGGGCAAGGCAGCAGTTCTTC

D: TRBD1
V: TRBV5-1
J: TRBJ1-4
size: -
CDR3: CASSSTGGSEKLFF
DNA: TGCGCCAGCAGCTCCACAGGGGGCAGTGAAAAACTGTTTTTT